These 29 T cell receptor beta chains were sequenced from one sample in a study of blood T cell repertoires in COVID-19. TCRdb's table, derived via immunoSEQ multiplex PCR, lists solely in-frame clones and lacks some. The table shows about 440,000 clones, with approximately 88% occurring only once. Source material: peripheral blood. These receptors all stem from a woman between 45 and 60 years old with COVID-19, enrolled during active disease.

This clone is a singleton in its sample. This chain joins TRBV6-5 and TRBJ1-1; D gene ambiguous. This CDR3 is 13 amino acids long. In germline, CDR1 is MNHEY, CDR2 SVGAGI. With 6 bases removed from V and 7 bases from J, the gap between germline ends came to 15 bases. The CDR3 loop is CASSAGRSFEAFF. The CDR3 DNA reads as TGTGCCAGCAGCGCCGGGAGGTCTTTTGAAGCTTTCTTT.

Turning to this clone: Other DNA sequences in the same sample also yield this CDR3. This chain links TRBV5-1 with TRBJ2-3; D may be TRBD2 (5 bases). The V end was cut by 0 bases, the J end by 5 bases, with 7 bases between. This CDR3 spans 13 amino acids. Germline CDR1 reads SGHRS; CDR2 reads YFSETQ. The CDR3 DNA sequence: TGCGCCAGCAGCTTGGCCGGGGAAGATACGCAGTATTTT. The encoded protein is CASSLAGEDTQYF.

The genes are TRBV30 and TRBJ1-6; no firm D call. CDR3 length: 14 amino acids. CDR1 GTSNPN and CDR2 SVGIG come from the germline V gene (reference sequence). V was trimmed by 0 bases and J by 7 bases, leaving 10 bases between them. CDR3 DNA sequence: TGTGCCTGGAGTGTAGGTGGAGGGAATTCACCCCTCCACTTT. Amino acid sequence: CAWSVGGGNSPLHF.

J is TRBJ1-3 and V is TRBV12-3 or TRBV12-4; D unresolved. CDR3 size: 13 residues. Trimming removed 3 bases from V and 4 bases from J, with 7 bases in between. CDR3 in DNA: TGTGCCAGCAGTTTGAGTTTCGGAAACACCATATATTTT. Amino acids: CASSLSFGNTIYF.

In this sample, this clone turned up once. The V and J genes are TRBV6-5 and TRBJ1-4; D is uncertain. Germline V gene lookup returns CDR1 MNHEY and CDR2 SVGAGI. The CDR3 consists of 13 residues. V lost 1 base and J lost 8, with 8 bases in between. CDR3 loop: CASSYWPGEKLFF. In DNA form, the CDR3 reads TGTGCCAGCAGTTACTGGCCCGGGGAAAAACTGTTTTTT.

V is TRBV28 and J is TRBJ2-7, with TRBD1 identical over 7 bases. The CDR3 runs 14 residues. The J segment lost 6 bases and the V segment lost 7 bases, leaving 12 bases of the junction unmatched. Germline assignment: CDR1 MDHEN and CDR2 SYDVKM. The CDR3 sequence is CASTVGQTGSEQYF. Written as DNA, the CDR3 is TGTGCCAGCACCGTGGGACAGACCGGAAGCGAGCAGTACTTC. The full variable domain, rest sourced from reference TRBV28 and TRBJ2-7, is DVKVTQSSRYLVKRTGEKVFLECVQDMDHENMFWYRQDPGLGLRLIYFSYDVKMKEKGDIPEGYSVSREKKERFSLILESASTNQTSMYLCASTVGQTGSEQYFGPGTRLTVT.

The V gene is TRBV28, the J gene TRBJ1-2, with D perhaps TRBD1 (5 bases). CDR1 is MDHEN, CDR2 SYDVKM, per germline. With 6 bases removed from V and 7 bases from J, the gap between germline ends came to 21 bases. CDR3 size: 15 residues. The CDR3 coding sequence is TGTGCCAGCAGAGTTCCGGGCCCGGGGGATTTTGGCTACACCTTC. This encodes CASRVPGPGDFGYTF.

This clone showed up just a few times. The V and J genes are TRBV9 and TRBJ1-2; D is perhaps TRBD1 (6 bases). Germline CDR1 reads SGDLS; CDR2 reads YYNGEE. Trimming pared 4 bases from V and 6 bases from J, leaving 16 bases between. CDR3 length equals 14 residues. CDR3 nucleotides: TGTGCCAGCAGCCAAACGTGGGGGCCCAATGGCTACACCTTC. This gives the protein CASSQTWGPNGYTF.

J is TRBJ1-3 and V is TRBV5-5; D uncertain. Trimming pared 1 base from V and 4 bases from J, leaving 18 bases between. The V gene's germline CDR1 is SGHKS and CDR2 YYEKEE (reference sequence). This CDR3 comprises 17 residues. CDR3 amino acids: CASSLNLRFPRGNTIYF. CDR3 bases: TGTGCCAGCAGCTTGAATCTACGGTTCCCGCGGGGAAACACCATATATTTT.

This sequence joins TRBV19 and TRBJ2-1, with D possibly being TRBD2 (6 bases). Germline CDR1 is LNHDA and CDR2 is SQIVND (reference sequence). The length of the CDR3 is 14 residues. V lost 7 bases and J lost 0, with 10 bases in between. In DNA form, the CDR3 reads TGTGCCAGTACCCGCGGGACCTCCTACAATGAGCAGTTCTTC. This translates into CASTRGTSYNEQFF.

The V and J genes are TRBV13 and TRBJ1-2; possibly TRBD1 for D (5 bases). V shed 3 bases and J shed 8 bases, with 13 bases lying between them. Looked up from germline, CDR1 is PRHDT and CDR2 is FYEKMQ (reference sequence). The CDR3 is 13 amino acids. Here the CDR3 DNA reads TGTGCCAGCAGCTTGGGGGGTGGGTCCGGCTACACCTTC. Its protein is CASSLGGGSGYTF.

This clone has at least ten counts. The gene calls are TRBV5-4 and TRBJ2-7; TRBD1 might be the D (6 bases). The CDR3 runs to 14 residues. Trimming removed 3 bases at V and 7 bases at J, with 17 bases between. Germline V lookup: CDR1 SGHNT, CDR2 YYREEE (reference sequence). CDR3 amino acids: CASSYREVVGEQYF. Written as DNA, the CDR3 is TGTGCCAGCAGCTACAGGGAAGTCGTAGGGGAGCAGTACTTC.

This chain connects TRBV4-2 to TRBJ1-2, with D maybe TRBD1 (6 bases). With 4 bases removed from V and 6 bases from J, the gap between germline ends came to 15 bases. The CDR3 is 14 amino acids. In germline, CDR1 is LGHNA, CDR2 YNFKEQ. The CDR3 DNA reads as TGTGCCAGCAGCCCAGAGCCCCGACAGGATGGCTACACCTTC. Its protein is CASSPEPRQDGYTF.

This clone came up once. The V call is TRBV30, the J call TRBJ1-1; the D gene is possibly TRBD1 (6 bases). The CDR3 is 12 residues long. Germline V gene lookup returns CDR1 GTSNPN and CDR2 SVGIG (reference sequence). V was shortened by 3 bases and J by 4 bases, with 9 bases between the two germline ends. CDR3 loop: CAWSPGATEAFF. The CDR3 nucleotides read TGTGCCTGGAGCCCAGGGGCCACTGAAGCTTTCTTT.

The rearrangement joins TRBV19 to TRBJ2-1, with TRBD2 identical over 8 bases. In germline, CDR1 is LNHDA, CDR2 SQIVND (reference sequence). Trimming cost V 3 bases and J 4 bases; bases outside gene matches: 5. This CDR3 has 15 residues. Written as DNA, the CDR3 is TGTGCCAGTAGTATTTCAGGCGGGGGGTACAATGAGCAGTTCTTC. Its translation is CASSISGGGYNEQFF.

The genes are TRBV2 and TRBJ1-1; 9 bases are a match to TRBD1. The CDR3 extends over 16 amino acids. Trimming cost V 9 bases and J 1 base; bases outside gene matches: 12. Germline assignment: CDR1 SNHLY and CDR2 FYNNEI. The CDR3 nucleotides read TGTGCCAGTCTACGACAGGGGGGCTTACCGAACACTGAAGCTTTCTTT. This sequence encodes CASLRQGGLPNTEAFF.

This clone has just a few counts. The V and J genes are TRBV3-1 (or the pseudogene TRBV3-2) and TRBJ2-7; D gene uncertain. In germline, CDR1 is LGHDT, CDR2 YNNKEL (reference sequence). V lost 8 bases and J 3 bases, leaving 8 bases between the germline ends. CDR3 length: 11 amino acids. The chain's CDR3 is CASGSGYEQYF. The CDR3, as DNA: TGTGCCAGCGGGTCGGGCTACGAGCAGTACTTC.

The J gene is TRBJ2-1, the V gene TRBV29-1; D may be TRBD1 (5 bases). The V end lost 7 bases, the J end lost 7 bases, and 8 bases lay between the germline ends. Germline lookup yields CDR1 SQVTM and CDR2 ANQGSEA. This CDR3 is built from 10 residues. The CDR3, as DNA: TGCAGCGCGACAGAAAATGAGCAGTTCTTC. It specifies CSATENEQFF.

V usage is TRBV10-3 and J usage is TRBJ2-1; D is uncertain. V lost 4 bases, J lost 0 bases, and 10 bases lay in between. The CDR3 length is 15 residues. CDR1 and CDR2 (germline): ENHRY, SYGVKD. CDR3 nucleotides: TGTGCCATCAGTGGAGCTATGAGCTCCTACAATGAGCAGTTCTTC. It encodes CAISGAMSSYNEQFF.

Here the CDR3 reads CASSWALGDTQYF. The CDR3 coding sequence is TGTGCCAGCTCCTGGGCCCTCGGAGATACGCAGTATTTT. The V and J genes are TRBV12-3 or TRBV12-4 and TRBJ2-3; D is uncertain. V was pared by 8 bases and J by 5 bases, with 14 bases between. The CDR3 is 13 amino acids.

V and J are TRBV11-2 and TRBJ2-1, with TRBD1 matching 9 bases. The CDR3 is made up of 18 amino acids. With 3 bases clipped from V and 8 bases from J, the junction kept 17 bases outside the gene matches. CDR1 is SGHAT and CDR2 is FQNNGV in the germline V gene. This CDR3 reads CASSLAWGEGQGGDEQFF. The CDR3 nucleotides read TGTGCCAGCAGCTTGGCATGGGGAGAGGGACAGGGAGGGGATGAGCAGTTCTTC.

The J gene is TRBJ2-7, the V gene TRBV27, with 7 bases aligning to TRBD1. Unmatched junction bases numbered 7, after V lost 8 bases and J lost 3 bases. The CDR3 totals 13 residues. CDR1 is MNHEY and CDR2 is SMNVEV in the germline V gene (reference sequence). This chain's CDR3 is CASGDRAGYEQYF. CDR3 DNA sequence: TGTGCCAGCGGCGACAGGGCCGGCTACGAGCAGTACTTC.

This chain uses TRBV9 with TRBJ1-1; D is undetermined. The V gene's germline CDR1 is SGDLS and CDR2 YYNGEE. V lost 3 bases, J lost 8 bases, and 11 bases lay in between. The CDR3 is 12 amino acids. Here the CDR3 DNA reads TGTGCCAGCAGCGGAAGGGCGGGGGAAGCTTTCTTT. As protein: CASSGRAGEAFF.

CDR3 nucleotide sequence: TGTGCCAGCAGCTTGGAGCCACAGGGGGCGCTAGCCGGGGAGCTGTTTTTT. As protein: CASSLEPQGALAGELFF. This chain links TRBV5-4 with TRBJ2-2, with TRBD1 identical over 9 bases. CDR3 length: 17 amino acids. Germline loops: CDR1 SGHNT, CDR2 YYREEE (reference sequence). Unmatched junction bases numbered 9, after V lost 0 bases and J lost 6 bases.

Only a few counts were recorded for this clone. The CDR3 sequence: CALGAGTEAFF. In DNA form, the CDR3 reads TGTGCCCTGGGGGCAGGCACTGAAGCTTTCTTT. The chain joins TRBV9 to TRBJ1-1; a possible D gene is TRBD1 (6 bases). Trimming removed 10 bases from V and 4 bases from J, with 11 bases in between. The CDR3 runs 11 residues. The V gene's germline CDR1 is SGDLS and CDR2 YYNGEE.

The chain has TRBV30 and TRBJ2-7, with a tentative D call TRBD2 (6 bases). Germline CDR1 is GTSNPN and CDR2 is SVGIG (reference sequence). V was clipped by 0 bases and J by 3 bases, with 12 bases between them. The CDR3 has 14 amino acids. The CDR3 DNA reads TGTGCCTGGAGTGTTCCGGGGGAGAGCTACGAGCAGTACTTC. Its translation is CAWSVPGESYEQYF. The variable domain in full, with the rest retrieved from reference TRBV30 and TRBJ2-7, is SQTIHQWPATLVQPVGSPLSLECTVEGTSNPNLYWYRQAAGRGLQLLFYSVGIGQISSEVPQNLSASRPQDRQFILSSKKLLLSDSGFYLCAWSVPGESYEQYFGPGTRLTVT.

The chain has TRBV6-6 and TRBJ1-3; no definite D call. This CDR3 contains 14 residues. Deletions cut 2 bases from V and 6 bases from J, with 11 bases between. Germline values: CDR1 MNHNY, CDR2 SVGAGI (reference sequence). The CDR3 is CASSYPRNPNTIYF. The CDR3 nucleotides are TGTGCCAGCAGTTACCCCAGGAACCCAAACACCATATATTTT.

The rearrangement links TRBV11-2 to TRBJ2-7; 9 nucleotides line up with TRBD2. The trim removed 3 bases at V and 4 bases at J, leaving 13 bases unmatched. Germline V lookup: CDR1 SGHAT, CDR2 FQNNGV. CDR3 length: 17 residues. CDR3 nucleotide sequence: TGTGCCAGCAGCTTGTCCATCAGCGGGGGGCTCGGATACGAGCAGTACTTC. This encodes CASSLSISGGLGYEQYF. The full variable domain, rest sourced from reference TRBV11-2 and TRBJ2-7, is EAGVAQSPRYKIIEKRQSVAFWCNPISGHATLYWYQQILGQGPKLLIQFQNNGVVDDSQLPKDRFSAERLKGVDSTLKIQPAKLEDSAVYLCASSLSISGGLGYEQYFGPGTRLTVT.

This clone occurred once. This chain joins TRBV4-2 and TRBJ1-2; 8 bases are shared with TRBD1. V was pared by 1 base and J by 1 base, with 2 bases of the junction left unmatched. The CDR3 contains 15 residues. Germline-derived CDR1 and CDR2 are LGHNA and YNFKEQ. Here the CDR3 reads CASSQGTGINYGYTF. In DNA, the CDR3 is TGTGCCAGCAGCCAAGGGACAGGGATTAACTATGGCTACACCTTC.